This T cell receptor (beta chain) was identified during a study of early T cells in non-severe SARS-CoV-2 infection. General observations from the study: Database matching using VDJdb favored anti-spike CD8 responses, with private and CD4 specificities left missing.

Remarks on this clonotype: The target antigen is unknown.

Researchers tagged individual cDNA molecules with unique molecular identifiers. TCRdb used MiXCR to reprocess the 5' RACE reads, holding one entry per CDR3 protein. The sample has 55,000 to 75,000 distinct CDR3 sequences, under 13% seen once; the top ten hold about 6.4%. The receptor's source is an adult who was a healthcare worker with PCR-confirmed SARS-CoV-2 infection or an uninfected control (not recorded which). The sequencing input was whole blood.

The CDR3 spells CASSFRTPPFQYF. DNA of the CDR3: TGTGCCAGCAGTTTTAGGACACCCCCCTTTCAGTACTTC. This chain links TRBV12-3 or TRBV12-4 with TRBJ2-4; tentatively, D is TRBD1 (5 bases). V was cut by 3 bases and J by 11 bases, with 14 bases left in between. CDR3 length: 13 residues.